This paragraph covers one TCR beta chain sequence. This sample is drawn from a study of T cells in Graves' hyperthyroidism and ophthalmopathy. This CDR3 has 15 residues. Germline V CDR1 and CDR2: SGDLS, YYNGEE. The V and J ends lost 4 bases and 4 bases respectively, with 17 bases between them. TCR beta CDR3 regions were amplified from RNA transcripts. The HTBI primer set served for first-round RT-PCR of the TCR CDR3. MiXCR was run by TCRdb on the multiplex PCR reads, yielding one entry per CDR3 protein. This sample yields under 40,000 distinct CDR3 sequences, of which under 60% are seen a single time; 15% to 20% belongs to the top ten.

This TCR came from a man aged 40-49 years with Graves' ophthalmopathy. This rearrangement joins TRBV9 to TRBJ2-5; D is possibly TRBD1 (6 bases). The sequenced sample consisted of blood. The CDR3, as DNA: TGTGCCAGCAGCCCCCAGGGGAAGGGTTTAGAGACCCAGTACTTC. Its protein product is CASSPQGKGLETQYF.